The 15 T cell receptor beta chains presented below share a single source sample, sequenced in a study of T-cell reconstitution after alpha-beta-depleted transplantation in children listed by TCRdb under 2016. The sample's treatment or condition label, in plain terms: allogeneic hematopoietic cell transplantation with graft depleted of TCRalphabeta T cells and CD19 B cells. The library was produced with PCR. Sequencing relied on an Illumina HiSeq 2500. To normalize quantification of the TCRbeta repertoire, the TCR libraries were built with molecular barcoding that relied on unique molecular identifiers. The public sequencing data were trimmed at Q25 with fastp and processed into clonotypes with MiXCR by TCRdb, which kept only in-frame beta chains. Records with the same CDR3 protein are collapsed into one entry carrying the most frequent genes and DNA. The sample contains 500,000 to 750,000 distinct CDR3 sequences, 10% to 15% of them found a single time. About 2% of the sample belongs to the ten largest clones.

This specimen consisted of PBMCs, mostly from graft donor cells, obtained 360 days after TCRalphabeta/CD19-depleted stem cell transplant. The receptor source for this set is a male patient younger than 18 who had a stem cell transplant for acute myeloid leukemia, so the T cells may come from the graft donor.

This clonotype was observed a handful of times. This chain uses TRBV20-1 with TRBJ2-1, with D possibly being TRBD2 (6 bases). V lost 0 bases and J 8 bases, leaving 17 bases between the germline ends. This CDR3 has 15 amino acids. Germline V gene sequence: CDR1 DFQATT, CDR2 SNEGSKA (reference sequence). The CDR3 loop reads CSAREKAGTLYEQFF. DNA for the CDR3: TGCAGTGCTAGAGAAAAGGCGGGGACCCTGTATGAGCAGTTCTTC.

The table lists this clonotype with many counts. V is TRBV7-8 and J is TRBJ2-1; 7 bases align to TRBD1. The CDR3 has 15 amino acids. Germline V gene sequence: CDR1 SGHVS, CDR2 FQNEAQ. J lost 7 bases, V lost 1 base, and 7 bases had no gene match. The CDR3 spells CASSLDPGTANEQFF. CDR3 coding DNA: TGTGCCAGCAGCTTAGACCCAGGGACAGCAAATGAGCAGTTCTTC.

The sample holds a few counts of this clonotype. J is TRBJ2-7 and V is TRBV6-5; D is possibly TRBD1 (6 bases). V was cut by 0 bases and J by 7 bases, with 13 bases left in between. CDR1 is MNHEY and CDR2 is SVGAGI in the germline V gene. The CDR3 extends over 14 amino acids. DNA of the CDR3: TGTGCCAGCAGTTACTCCACAGGGTTCGGTGAGCAGTACTTC. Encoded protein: CASSYSTGFGEQYF.

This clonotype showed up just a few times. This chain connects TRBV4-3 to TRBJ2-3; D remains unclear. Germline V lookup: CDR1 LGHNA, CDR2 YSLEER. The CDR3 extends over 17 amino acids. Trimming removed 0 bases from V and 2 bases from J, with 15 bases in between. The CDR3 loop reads CASSQDESRGDTDTQYF. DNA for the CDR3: TGCGCCAGCAGCCAAGATGAGAGCCGAGGAGACACAGATACGCAGTATTTT.

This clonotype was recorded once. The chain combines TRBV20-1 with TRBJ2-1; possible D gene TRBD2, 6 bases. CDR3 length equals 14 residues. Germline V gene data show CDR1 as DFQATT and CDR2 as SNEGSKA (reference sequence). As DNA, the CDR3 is TGCGGTCCCAGCAACCTTGGGGGGTACAATGAGCAGTTCTTC. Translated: CGPSNLGGYNEQFF.

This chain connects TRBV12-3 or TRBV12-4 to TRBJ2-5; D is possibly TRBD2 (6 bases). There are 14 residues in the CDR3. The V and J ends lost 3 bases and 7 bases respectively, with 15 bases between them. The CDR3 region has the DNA TGTGCCAGCAGTTTTCGCGGGGTGGAGGGGACCCAGTACTTC. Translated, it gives CASSFRGVEGTQYF.

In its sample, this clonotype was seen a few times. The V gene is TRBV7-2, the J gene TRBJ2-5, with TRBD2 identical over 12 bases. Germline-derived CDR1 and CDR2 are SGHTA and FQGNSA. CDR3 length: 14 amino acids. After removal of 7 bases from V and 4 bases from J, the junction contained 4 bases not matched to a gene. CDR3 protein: CASKASGRGETQYF. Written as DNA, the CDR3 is TGTGCCAGCAAGGCTAGCGGGAGGGGAGAGACCCAGTACTTC.

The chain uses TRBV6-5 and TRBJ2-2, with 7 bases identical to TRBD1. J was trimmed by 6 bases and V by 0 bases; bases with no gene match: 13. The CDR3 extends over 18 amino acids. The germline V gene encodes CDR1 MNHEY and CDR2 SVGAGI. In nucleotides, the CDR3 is TGTGCCAGCAGTTACTCGTCGACAGGGAAATTATACGCCGGGGAGCTGTTTTTT. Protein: CASSYSSTGKLYAGELFF.

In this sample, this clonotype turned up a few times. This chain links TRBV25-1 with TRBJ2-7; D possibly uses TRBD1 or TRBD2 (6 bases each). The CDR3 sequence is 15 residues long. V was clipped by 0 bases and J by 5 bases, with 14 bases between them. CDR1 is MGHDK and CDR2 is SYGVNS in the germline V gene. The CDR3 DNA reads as TGTGCCAGCAGTGAATATCGGCAGGGGAGGAACGAGCAGTACTTC. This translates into CASSEYRQGRNEQYF.

The CDR3 reads CASRLTLVGGYYEQYF. CDR3 coding DNA: TGTGCCAGCAGACTCACTCTAGTCGGGGGGTACTACGAGCAGTACTTC. The gene calls are TRBV28 and TRBJ2-7; 7 positions agree with TRBD2. Trimming removed 6 bases from V and 3 bases from J; junction bases left unmatched: 14. Germline V gene lookup returns CDR1 MDHEN and CDR2 SYDVKM. The CDR3 totals 16 residues.

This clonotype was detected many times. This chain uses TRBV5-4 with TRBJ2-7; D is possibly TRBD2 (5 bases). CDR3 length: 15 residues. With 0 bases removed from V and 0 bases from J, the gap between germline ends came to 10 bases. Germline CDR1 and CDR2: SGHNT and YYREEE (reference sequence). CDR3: CASSLDGVSSYEQYF. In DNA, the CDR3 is TGTGCCAGCAGCTTGGACGGGGTGAGCTCCTACGAGCAGTACTTC.

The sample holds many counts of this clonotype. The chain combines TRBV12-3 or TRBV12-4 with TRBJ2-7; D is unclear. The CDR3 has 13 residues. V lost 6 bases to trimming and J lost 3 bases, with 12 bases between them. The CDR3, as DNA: TGTGCCAGCAGAGGGAAATATGGCTACGAGCAGTACTTC. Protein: CASRGKYGYEQYF.

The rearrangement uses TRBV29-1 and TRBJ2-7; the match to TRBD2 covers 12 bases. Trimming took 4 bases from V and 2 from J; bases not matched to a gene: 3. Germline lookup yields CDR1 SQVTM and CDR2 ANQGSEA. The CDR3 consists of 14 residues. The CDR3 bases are TGCAGCGTTGCACTAGCGGGAGGTCCCTACGAGCAGTACTTC. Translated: CSVALAGGPYEQYF.

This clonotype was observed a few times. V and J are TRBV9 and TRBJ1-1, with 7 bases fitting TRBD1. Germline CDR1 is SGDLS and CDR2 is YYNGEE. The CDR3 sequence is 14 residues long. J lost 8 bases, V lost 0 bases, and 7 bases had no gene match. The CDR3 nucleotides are TGTGCCAGCAGCGTAGGGGACAGTCCATGGGAAGCTTTCTTT. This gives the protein CASSVGDSPWEAFF.

The CDR3 DNA reads as TGTGCCAGCAGTTTAGAGGTGGGACCCACAGATACGCAGTATTTT. It specifies CASSLEVGPTDTQYF. The chain couples TRBV12-3 or TRBV12-4 to TRBJ2-3; D is perhaps TRBD1 or TRBD2 (5 bases each). The CDR3 has 15 residues. V lost 1 base to trimming and J lost 2 bases, with 10 bases between them.